A single sample gave rise to the 27 T cell receptor beta chains below, sequenced in a study of shared clonotypes between healthy human individuals. TCRdb keeps only in-frame clones here, not all; method: immunoSEQ multiplex PCR. This sample has a few million clones; approximately 94% occur once, and the top ten carry 0.11% to 0.15%. The source material was naive CD4+ T cells sorted from blood. Subset given: CD45RA+ positively selected. These receptors were taken from a man between 18 and 35 years old in good health.

This clone was found a few times. The rearrangement joins TRBV5-1 to TRBJ1-1, with no clear D. The CDR3 consists of 13 residues. Per germline, CDR1 SGHRS and CDR2 YFSETQ. Trimming cost V 5 bases and J 3 bases, with 11 bases left between them. CDR3 protein: CASRVAVDTEAFF. The CDR3 DNA reads TGCGCCAGCAGGGTGGCAGTAGACACTGAAGCTTTCTTT.

The chain is built from TRBV19 and TRBJ2-3, with D possibly being TRBD2 (5 bases). Germline CDR1 is LNHDA and CDR2 is SQIVND (reference sequence). Trimming left V 4 bases short and J 4 bases short, with 12 bases between. This CDR3 has 14 residues. Here the CDR3 reads CASSTPRGPDTQYF. Here the CDR3 DNA reads TGTGCCAGTAGTACTCCTAGAGGGCCAGATACGCAGTATTTT.

This clone was counted only a few times. The chain carries TRBV5-1 and TRBJ2-3, with a tentative D call TRBD1 (5 bases). Trimming stripped 4 bases from V and 0 bases from J, with 12 bases between. The CDR3 covers 15 residues. CDR1 and CDR2 (germline): SGHRS, YFSETQ. CDR3 amino acids: CASSRATGSTDTQYF. The CDR3 DNA sequence: TGCGCCAGCAGCCGAGCTACAGGAAGCACAGATACGCAGTATTTT.

J is TRBJ2-5 and V is TRBV5-4, with a tentative D call TRBD1 (5 bases). Germline assignment: CDR1 SGHNT and CDR2 YYREEE (reference sequence). The CDR3 runs to 15 residues. The V gene lost 4 bases and the J gene lost 1 base, with 14 bases spanning the gap. The CDR3 DNA is TGTGCCAGCAGCGTCCCTCAGGGTTCCCAAGAGACCCAGTACTTC. Translation gives CASSVPQGSQETQYF.

A word on this clone: The junction and the germline gene differ at one end; a read error may be behind it. The chain links TRBV4-1 to TRBJ2-7; 8 bases are a match to TRBD1. The CDR3 has 15 residues. The germline gives CDR1 MGHRA, CDR2 YSYEKL. CDR3 loop: CASRQVGTGAYEQYF. The CDR3 DNA follows: TGCGCCAGCAGACAAGTAGGGACAGGCGCCTACGAGCAGTACTTC.

This clone was found once. The genes are TRBV7-9 and TRBJ1-2; no clear D gene. V was cut by 3 bases and J by 5 bases, with 10 bases left in between. The CDR3 contains 13 residues. Looked up from germline, CDR1 is SEHNR and CDR2 is FQNEAQ (reference sequence). The CDR3 sequence is CASSLGEEYGYTF. CDR3 nucleotide sequence: TGTGCCAGCAGCTTGGGTGAGGAATATGGCTACACCTTC.

A word on this clone: Other DNA sequences in this sample translate to the same CDR3. The CDR3, as DNA: TGTGCCAGCAGTTTTCGGGAGCAGTACTTC. Residues: CASSFREQYF. The V and J genes are TRBV28 and TRBJ2-7; no clear D gene. CDR1 and CDR2 from the germline V gene are MDHEN and SYDVKM. The V end was cut by 3 bases, the J end by 7 bases, with 4 bases between. This CDR3 has 10 residues.

The rearrangement links TRBV2 to TRBJ1-2; TRBD1 matches 7 bases. V lost 11 bases to trimming and J lost 4 bases; unmatched junction nucleotides: 7. Germline-derived CDR1 and CDR2 are SNHLY and FYNNEI. The CDR3 sequence is 12 residues long. In DNA, the CDR3 is TGTGCCGGAACGACAGGGACCTATGGCTACACCTTC. Translating gives CAGTTGTYGYTF.

The rearrangement links TRBV5-1 to TRBJ2-2, with 13 positions matching TRBD2. CDR1 is SGHRS and CDR2 is YFSETQ in the germline V gene. Germline trimming cut 4 bases from V and 5 bases from J; bases unmatched to any gene: 11. CDR3 length: 18 amino acids. CDR3 loop: CASSGRLGLAGATGELFF. For the CDR3, the DNA is TGCGCCAGCAGCGGGCGACTCGGACTAGCGGGGGCAACCGGGGAGCTGTTTTTT.

V gene TRBV27 combines with J gene TRBJ2-1, with 8 bases that match TRBD2. In germline, CDR1 is MNHEY, CDR2 SMNVEV (reference sequence). The ends lost 4 bases at V and 3 bases at J; junction bases unmatched: 11. The CDR3 runs 17 residues. The CDR3 here is CASSSAAGLGNYNEQFF. CDR3 bases: TGTGCCAGCAGTTCGGCGGCGGGACTAGGTAACTACAATGAGCAGTTCTTC.

The chain combines TRBV11-2 with TRBJ2-5; 7 bases agree with TRBD2. Trimming took 1 base from V and 5 from J; bases not matched to a gene: 10. Germline V CDR1 and CDR2: SGHAT, FQNNGV. This CDR3 region has 16 residues. CDR3 region: CASSLGGLTMRETQYF. CDR3 bases: TGTGCCAGCAGCTTAGGGGGACTAACAATGCGGGAGACCCAGTACTTC.

This sequence joins TRBV29-1 and TRBJ2-2; 7 nucleotides match TRBD1. The length of the CDR3 is 13 residues. Germline V gene sequence: CDR1 SQVTM, CDR2 ANQGSEA. The V segment lost 7 bases and the J segment 7 bases; nucleotides outside the gene matches: 9. CDR3 amino acids: CSASGQSGGELFF. The CDR3 nucleotides are TGCAGCGCTTCGGGACAGAGCGGCGGGGAGCTGTTTTTT.

V is TRBV21-1 and J is TRBJ2-2; whether TRBD1, the table's D call, matches the DNA was not checked. TRBV21-1 is an annotated pseudogene. This CDR3 has 16 residues. The CDR3 DNA sequence: TGTGCCAGCAGCAAAACTAGGAGGGGGCGGACCGGGGAGCTGTTTTTT. Protein sequence: CASSKTRRGRTGELFF.

The V gene is TRBV7-9, the J gene TRBJ2-2, with 8 bases aligning to TRBD2. The CDR3 has 15 amino acids. J was trimmed by 5 bases and V by 1 base; bases with no gene match: 3. The germline CDR1 and CDR2 sequences are SEHNR and FQNEAQ (reference sequence). The DNA of the CDR3 is TGTGCCAGCAGCTTAGGCGGGACTAGGACCGGGGAGCTGTTTTTT. Protein: CASSLGGTRTGELFF.

The table lists this clone with a count of one. The rearrangement links TRBV5-1 to TRBJ1-1, with TRBD1 matching over 10 bases. Germline values: CDR1 SGHRS, CDR2 YFSETQ. CDR3 size: 16 residues. The junction had 9 bases not matched to a gene; V was cut back by 1 base and J by 6 bases. CDR3 sequence reads: CASSLIGDRGLAEAFF. CDR3 nucleotides: TGCGCCAGCAGCTTGATAGGGGACAGGGGTTTGGCTGAAGCTTTCTTT.

CDR3: CASSQDLRTEQFF. The CDR3, as DNA: TGTGCCAGCAGCCAAGATCTAAGGACTGAGCAGTTCTTC. The chain carries TRBV14 and TRBJ2-1; D uncertain. The CDR3 covers 13 residues. Germline V gene sequence: CDR1 SGHDN, CDR2 FVKESK. Trimming left V 0 bases short and J 9 bases short, with 9 bases between.

J is TRBJ2-7 and V is TRBV20-1, with D unclear. Germline CDR1 is DFQATT and CDR2 is SNEGSKA (reference sequence). Deletions cut 3 bases from V and 6 bases from J, with 6 bases between. The CDR3 spans 10 residues. DNA for the CDR3: TGCAGTGCTAGTACAGTCGAGCAGTACTTC. It yields the protein CSASTVEQYF.

The chain employs TRBV30 and TRBJ1-2, with a weak D call TRBD1 (5 bases). Trimming took off 1 base at V and 4 bases at J, with 13 bases between the two ends. This CDR3 is 14 amino acids long. From germline, CDR1 is GTSNPN and CDR2 SVGIG (reference sequence). The CDR3, as DNA: TGTGCCTGGAGTGGTCAGGGAGGAAGCTATGGCTACACCTTC. It yields the protein CAWSGQGGSYGYTF.

This chain uses TRBV6-5 with TRBJ2-7; TRBD2 agrees at 7 bases. The CDR3 sequence is 15 residues long. Germline CDR1 reads MNHEY; CDR2 reads SVGAGI. Trimming at V came to 5 bases and at J to 2 bases, leaving 9 bases not matched to a gene. The CDR3 nucleotides read TGTGCCAGCAGTGGGGACTACCTAGGTGCCTACGAGCAGTACTTC. It encodes CASSGDYLGAYEQYF.

The chain couples TRBV25-1 to TRBJ2-5; possible D gene TRBD2, 5 bases. The V gene's germline CDR1 is MGHDK and CDR2 SYGVNS. The germline V and J ends were trimmed by 4 bases and 0 bases, with 12 bases remaining between them. CDR3 length: 15 residues. The CDR3 bases are TGTGCCAGCAGTGTTCCAACTAGGTACCAAGAGACCCAGTACTTC. Its protein is CASSVPTRYQETQYF.

The table lists this clone with a count of one. CDR3: CASSDNTDTQYF. The DNA for the CDR3 is TGTGCCAGCAGTGATAACACAGATACGCAGTATTTT. The gene calls are TRBV6-1 and TRBJ2-3; D not resolved. The CDR3 loop spans 12 amino acids. Germline CDR1 and CDR2: MNHNS and SASEGT. Trimming left V 3 bases short and J 2 bases short, with 3 bases between.

V is TRBV15 and J is TRBJ1-4, with TRBD1 matching 9 bases. With 2 bases clipped from V and 7 bases from J, the junction kept 5 bases outside the gene matches. Germline V CDR1 and CDR2: LNHNV, YYDKDF (reference sequence). The CDR3 has 15 amino acids. The CDR3 DNA reads as TGTGCCACCAGCAGATCGGACAGGGGCGGTGAAAAACTGTTTTTT. This codes for CATSRSDRGGEKLFF.

This chain connects TRBV11-3 to TRBJ2-1; no firm D call. The germline V gene encodes CDR1 SGHNT and CDR2 YENEEA. V lost 5 bases, J lost 0 bases, and 14 bases lay in between. The CDR3 consists of 16 residues. CDR3 residues: CASSPANPSSYNEQFF. Written as DNA, the CDR3 is TGTGCCAGCAGCCCGGCCAATCCTTCCTCCTACAATGAGCAGTTCTTC.

In its sample, this clone was seen a few times. The chain combines TRBV19 with TRBJ1-2; 8 bases are a match to TRBD1. Germline loops: CDR1 LNHDA, CDR2 SQIVND (reference sequence). Unmatched junction bases numbered 9, after V lost 1 base and J lost 2 bases. This CDR3 is built from 17 residues. The CDR3 DNA is TGTGCCAGTAGTATAGTGGCAGGGGGCCAATCCAACTATGGCTACACCTTC. Translation gives CASSIVAGGQSNYGYTF.

The rearrangement uses TRBV6-5 and TRBJ1-2; D is undetermined. V lost 5 bases, J lost 2 bases, and 9 bases lay in between. Germline V lookup: CDR1 MNHEY, CDR2 SVGAGI. This CDR3 region has 13 residues. The DNA of the CDR3 is TGTGCCAGCAGTCAGGACTCCAACTATGGCTACACCTTC. This gives the protein CASSQDSNYGYTF.

J is TRBJ2-5 and V is TRBV5-6, with D possibly matching TRBD2 (5 bases). The V and J ends lost 2 bases and 2 bases respectively, with 13 bases between them. The V gene's germline CDR1 is SGHDT and CDR2 YYEEEE. CDR3 length: 15 amino acids. The CDR3, as DNA: TGTGCCAGCAGCTTTTTAACCGGGGATCAAGAGACCCAGTACTTC. Protein product: CASSFLTGDQETQYF.

The J gene is TRBJ1-3, the V gene TRBV5-8, with TRBD1 matching over 7 bases. The CDR3 is 15 residues long. CDR1 is SGHTS and CDR2 is YDEGEE in the germline V gene. Losses at the gene ends were 4 bases for V and 2 bases for J; bases not matched to a gene: 6. CDR3 DNA: TGTGCCAGCAGCCAAAACAGGGGACCTGGAAACACCATATATTTT. Its translation: CASSQNRGPGNTIYF.